Presented here are 24 T cell receptor beta chains from one specimen sequenced in a study of blood T cell repertoires in COVID-19. TCRdb's copy holds only in-frame clones and misses some; the assay was immunoSEQ multiplex PCR. The table has around 260,000 clones, 80% to 95% seen once. Specimen: PBMCs or T cells enriched from blood (not recorded which). These receptors all come from a woman in her twenties or thirties who had recovered from COVID-19.

This clone was seen more than once but under ten times. The DNA of the CDR3 is TGTGCCATCGGAGGGGAGACTGAAGCTTTCTTT. It translates to CAIGGETEAFF. The chain has TRBV7-9 and TRBJ1-1, with D possibly TRBD1 on 5 matching bases. CDR3 length equals 11 residues. Trimming removed 10 bases at V and 5 bases at J, with 11 bases between. The V gene's germline CDR1 is SEHNR and CDR2 FQNEAQ (reference sequence).

The V and J genes are TRBV6-2 or TRBV6-3 and TRBJ2-5; 13 nucleotides line up with TRBD2. The V gene end was trimmed by 6 bases and the J gene end by 5 bases; junction bases not matched to a gene: 6. Germline V gene lookup returns CDR1 MNHEY and CDR2 SVGEGT. This CDR3 is built from 15 residues. The DNA for the CDR3 is TGTGCCAGCAGCACACTAGCGGGAGGGGGGGAGACCCAGTACTTC. This sequence encodes CASSTLAGGGETQYF.

This chain uses TRBV5-1 with TRBJ2-3; 10 bases are shared with TRBD1. The CDR3 contains 16 residues. Germline V gene lookup returns CDR1 SGHRS and CDR2 YFSETQ. The junction had 5 bases not matched to a gene; V was cut back by 0 bases and J by 4 bases. The CDR3 is CASSLEGQGMADTQYF. The DNA for the CDR3 is TGCGCCAGCAGCTTGGAGGGACAGGGGATGGCAGATACGCAGTATTTT. Drawing the rest from reference TRBV5-1 and TRBJ2-3, the complete variable domain is KAGVTQTPRYLIKTRGQQVTLSCSPISGHRSVSWYQQTPGQGLQFLFEYFSETQRNKGNFPGRFSGRQFSNSRSEMNVSTLELGDSALYLCASSLEGQGMADTQYFGPGTRLTVL.

The rearrangement uses TRBV6-5 and TRBJ1-4; D is ambiguous. CDR1 is MNHEY and CDR2 is SVGAGI in the germline V gene. V shed 8 bases and J shed 7 bases, with 11 bases lying between them. This CDR3 has 12 residues. CDR3 residues: CASGPGGEKLFF. As DNA, the CDR3 is TGTGCCAGCGGCCCAGGTGGTGAAAAACTGTTTTTT.

This chain links TRBV20-1 with TRBJ2-7, with TRBD1 as a possible D gene (6 bases). CDR1 is DFQATT and CDR2 is SNEGSKA in the germline V gene (reference sequence). The CDR3 runs 10 residues. Trimming left V 3 bases short and J 7 bases short, with 7 bases between. The CDR3, as DNA: TGCAGTGCTAGTGGGACAGAGCAGTACTTC. It encodes CSASGTEQYF.

The chain is built from TRBV7-2 and TRBJ2-5, with 8 bases matching TRBD1. From germline, CDR1 is SGHTA and CDR2 FQGNSA. This CDR3 has 16 amino acids. The J segment lost 4 bases and the V segment lost 0 bases, leaving 7 bases of the junction unmatched. Here the CDR3 DNA reads TGTGCCAGCAGCTTAGCGAGCCAGGGGGCAGGAGAGACCCAGTACTTC. Translating it yields CASSLASQGAGETQYF.

The CDR3 loop is CAWARSVGENTIYF. The DNA of the CDR3 is TGTGCCTGGGCCCGGTCGGTCGGAGAAAACACCATATATTTT. The chain links TRBV30 to TRBJ1-3; D gene ambiguous. V shed 5 bases and J shed 6 bases, with 17 bases lying between them. This CDR3 has 14 amino acids. Germline CDR1 and CDR2: GTSNPN and SVGIG (reference sequence).

The rearrangement links TRBV7-9 to TRBJ2-3; D may be TRBD2 (5 bases). V was trimmed by 7 bases and J by 0 bases, leaving 14 bases between them. CDR1 SEHNR and CDR2 FQNEAQ come from the germline V gene (reference sequence). The CDR3 has 15 residues. CDR3 in amino acids: CASKRDSTSTDTQYF. The CDR3 region has the DNA TGTGCCAGCAAACGGGATTCAACTAGCACAGATACGCAGTATTTT.

V is TRBV5-1 and J is TRBJ2-1; D call uncertain. Germline V gene sequence: CDR1 SGHRS, CDR2 YFSETQ. The V gene lost 6 bases and the J gene lost 10 bases, with 11 bases spanning the gap. The CDR3 contains 11 residues. The CDR3 region has the DNA TGCGCCAGCACCTACAACGGGGAGCAGTTCTTC. Translated: CASTYNGEQFF.

This clone was observed once. The genes are TRBV28 and TRBJ2-1; 10 bases map to TRBD1. J gave up 8 bases and V 5 bases, and 9 bases lay outside the gene matches. This CDR3 spans 15 amino acids. Germline V gives CDR1 MDHEN, CDR2 SYDVKM. Here the CDR3 DNA reads TGTGCCAGCAGTCCTGGGACAGGGGTGTTTGATGAGCAGTTCTTC. Translated, it gives CASSPGTGVFDEQFF.

The chain uses TRBV12-3 or TRBV12-4 and TRBJ1-2; D is uncertain. V gave up 7 bases and J gave up 10 bases, with 19 bases separating them. The CDR3 loop spans 13 amino acids. As DNA, the CDR3 is TGTGCCAGCACCCCTTGGACGGCCGGGGACTACACCTTC. Amino acid sequence: CASTPWTAGDYTF.

The chain uses TRBV5-1 and TRBJ2-2; the match to TRBD2 covers 11 bases. With V trimmed by 4 bases and J by 1 base, 6 bases remained unmatched. The CDR3 runs 17 residues. Per the germline V gene, CDR1 is SGHRS and CDR2 is YFSETQ. CDR3 in DNA: TGCGCCAGCAGCCTGGGACTAGCGGTATTGAACACCGGGGAGCTGTTTTTT. Translation: CASSLGLAVLNTGELFF.

The chain couples TRBV28 to TRBJ2-7, with a possible D match to TRBD2 (6 bases). Per germline, CDR1 MDHEN and CDR2 SYDVKM. The CDR3 loop spans 15 amino acids. V lost 2 bases to trimming and J lost 4 bases, with 15 bases between them. CDR3 sequence: CASSLTGEGLYEQYF. In DNA form, the CDR3 reads TGTGCCAGCAGTTTAACGGGAGAAGGGCTTTACGAGCAGTACTTC.

The chain recombines TRBV9 with TRBJ2-1, with 8 bases identical to TRBD2. Trimming removed 0 bases from V and 6 bases from J; junction bases left unmatched: 8. This CDR3 has 16 amino acids. Germline CDR1 SGDLS, CDR2 YYNGEE. The CDR3 DNA is TGTGCCAGCAGCGTAGACGGGCGGGAGGACCCCAATGAGCAGTTCTTC. Protein product: CASSVDGREDPNEQFF. The whole variable domain, filled in from reference TRBV9 and TRBJ2-1, reads DSGVTQTPKHLITATGQRVTLRCSPRSGDLSVYWYQQSLDQGLQFLIQYYNGEERAKGNILERFSAQQFPDLHSELNLSSLELGDSALYFCASSVDGREDPNEQFFGPGTRLTVL.

The chain links TRBV28 to TRBJ1-4, with 7 nucleotides matching TRBD1. CDR3 length: 15 residues. Germline CDR1 reads MDHEN; CDR2 reads SYDVKM. Unmatched junction bases numbered 7, after V lost 2 bases and J lost 7 bases. The chain's CDR3 is CASSLGGGGREKLFF. Here the CDR3 DNA reads TGTGCCAGCAGTTTAGGAGGGGGCGGCCGTGAAAAACTGTTTTTT.

The chain joins TRBV7-2 to TRBJ2-1; TRBD2 might be the D (7 bases). Trimming left V 5 bases short and J 2 bases short, with 16 bases between. Germline CDR1 SGHTA, CDR2 FQGNSA. The CDR3 runs 16 residues. The CDR3 DNA reads TGTGCCAGCAGCCCCAACCCGGGGGGCGCCTACAATGAGCAGTTCTTC. Amino acid sequence: CASSPNPGGAYNEQFF. The variable domain in full, completed from reference TRBV7-2 and TRBJ2-1, reads GAGVSQSPSNKVTEKGKDVELRCDPISGHTALYWYRQSLGQGLEFLIYFQGNSAPDKSGLPSDRFSAERTGGSVSTLTIQRTQQEDSAVYLCASSPNPGGAYNEQFFGPGTRLTVL.

The chain carries TRBV30 and TRBJ2-7; D gene uncertain. This CDR3 has 12 residues. The germline V gene encodes CDR1 GTSNPN and CDR2 SVGIG (reference sequence). Trimming stripped 0 bases from V and 7 bases from J, with 10 bases between. This chain's CDR3 is CAWSVLTGEQYF. The CDR3 bases are TGTGCCTGGAGTGTACTAACCGGGGAGCAGTACTTC.

This chain uses TRBV5-6 with TRBJ1-3; D ambiguous. Trimming pared 1 base from V and 0 bases from J, leaving 8 bases between. The germline CDR1 and CDR2 sequences are SGHDT and YYEEEE. CDR3 size: 15 residues. The CDR3 region is CASSLYEHSGNTIYF. DNA of the CDR3: TGTGCCAGCAGCTTGTACGAGCACTCTGGAAACACCATATATTTT.

The chain carries TRBV28 and TRBJ2-1; D is uncertain. Germline loops: CDR1 MDHEN, CDR2 SYDVKM. The V end was cut by 6 bases, the J end by 6 bases, with 9 bases between. CDR3 length: 12 residues. CDR3 bases: TGTGCCAGCAGCCCCTCGTTCAATGAGCAGTTCTTC. It codes for CASSPSFNEQFF.

This chain joins TRBV7-2 and TRBJ2-3; TRBD2 matches at 13 bases. The length of the CDR3 is 15 residues. The V and J ends lost 8 bases and 4 bases, in that order; junction bases with no gene match: 6. Germline assignment: CDR1 SGHTA and CDR2 FQGNSA. This CDR3 is CASSLAGGLADTQYF. The CDR3 nucleotides read TGTGCCAGCTCACTAGCGGGAGGGTTGGCAGATACGCAGTATTTT.

CDR3 amino acids: CASSRTAIPGELFF. The CDR3 DNA sequence: TGTGCCAGCAGTCGGACAGCGATCCCCGGGGAGCTGTTTTTT. The V call is TRBV6-2 or TRBV6-3, the J call TRBJ2-2; possibly TRBD1 for D (6 bases). From germline, CDR1 is MNHEY and CDR2 SVGEGT. The CDR3 loop spans 14 amino acids. The ends were cut back, 5 bases at V and 6 bases at J, with 13 bases in the middle.

The chain recombines TRBV4-2 with TRBJ2-2; 11 bases fit TRBD1. The CDR3 has 16 residues. The V gene end was trimmed by 0 bases and the J gene end by 5 bases; junction bases not matched to a gene: 2. Germline CDR1 reads LGHNA; CDR2 reads YNFKEQ. The CDR3 sequence is CASSQEDRGLTGELFF. The CDR3 nucleotides read TGTGCCAGCAGCCAAGAGGACAGGGGGCTGACCGGGGAGCTGTTTTTT.

V is TRBV28 and J is TRBJ2-3; tentative D call: TRBD2 (5 bases). The CDR3 totals 15 residues. V lost 6 bases and J 1 base, leaving 14 bases between the germline ends. The V gene's germline CDR1 is MDHEN and CDR2 SYDVKM. CDR3 protein: CASSPTSVGTDTQYF. The DNA for the CDR3 is TGTGCCAGCAGCCCCACTAGTGTAGGCACAGATACGCAGTATTTT.

The gene calls are TRBV7-2 and TRBJ2-1; possible D gene TRBD2, 5 bases. Trimming removed 2 bases at V and 2 bases at J, with 13 bases between. The CDR3 is 16 amino acids. Germline V gene data show CDR1 as SGHTA and CDR2 as FQGNSA. The CDR3 region is CASSLLGGLTYNEQFF. The CDR3 DNA reads as TGTGCCAGCAGCTTACTGGGCGGACTTACCTACAATGAGCAGTTCTTC.